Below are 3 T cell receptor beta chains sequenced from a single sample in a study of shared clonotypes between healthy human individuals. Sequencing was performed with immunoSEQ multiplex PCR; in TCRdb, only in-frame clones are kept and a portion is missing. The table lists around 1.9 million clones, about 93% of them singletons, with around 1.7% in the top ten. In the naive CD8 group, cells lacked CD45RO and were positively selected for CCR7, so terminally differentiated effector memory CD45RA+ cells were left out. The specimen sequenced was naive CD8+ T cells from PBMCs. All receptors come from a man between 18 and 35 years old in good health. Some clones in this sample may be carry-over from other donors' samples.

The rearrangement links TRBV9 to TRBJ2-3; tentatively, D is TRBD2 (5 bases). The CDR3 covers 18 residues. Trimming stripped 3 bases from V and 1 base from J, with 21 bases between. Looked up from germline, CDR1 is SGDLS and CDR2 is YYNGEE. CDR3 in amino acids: CASSEHRFGGPGTDTQYF. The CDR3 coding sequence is TGTGCCAGCAGCGAGCACCGTTTCGGAGGACCCGGCACAGATACGCAGTATTTT.

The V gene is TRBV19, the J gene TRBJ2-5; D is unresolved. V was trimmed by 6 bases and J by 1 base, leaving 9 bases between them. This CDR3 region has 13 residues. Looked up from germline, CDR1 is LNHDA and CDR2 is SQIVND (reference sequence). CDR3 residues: CASRSGGQETQYF. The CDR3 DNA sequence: TGTGCCAGTAGGAGTGGTGGCCAAGAGACCCAGTACTTC.

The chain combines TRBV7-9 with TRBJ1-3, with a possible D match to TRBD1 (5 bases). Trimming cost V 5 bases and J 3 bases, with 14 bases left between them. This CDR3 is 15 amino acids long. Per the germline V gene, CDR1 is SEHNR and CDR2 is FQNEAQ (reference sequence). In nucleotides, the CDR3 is TGTGCCAGCAGCCCCTACCCAGACAGTGGAAACACCATATATTTT. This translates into CASSPYPDSGNTIYF.